The source of this T cell receptor beta chain is a study of blood T cell repertoires in COVID-19. In the study overall: Sources were T cells, B-cell-depleted T cells, or PBMCs; the material itself was cDNA or gDNA.

Methods used by the authors: Using reference gene primer amplification, nucleated cell counts were estimated. This table comes from immunoSEQ multiplex PCR, and its TCRdb copy is limited to in-frame clones, with some not included. That table gives V, J and clone size, and the DNA gave D and trimming. The sample lists about 170,000 clones, around nine tenths seen once, with around 3.5% in the top ten. Per germline, CDR1 SGHNT and CDR2 YENEEA. V gave up 5 bases and J gave up 4 bases; unmatched junction bases: 5. This CDR3 contains 15 residues. The source is a man in his late teens or twenties with active or convalescent COVID-19. The V call is TRBV11-3, the J call TRBJ2-1, with 10 bases aligning to TRBD2. Sequences were obtained from peripheral blood. Here the CDR3 DNA reads TGTGCCAGCAGCCGCGGACTAGCGGAATACAATGAGCAGTTCTTC. It is translated as CASSRGLAEYNEQFF. Filled out from reference TRBV11-3 and TRBJ2-1, the complete variable domain reads EAGVVQSPRYKIIEKKQPVAFWCNPISGHNTLYWYLQNLGQGPELLIRYENEEAVDDSQLPKDRFSAERLKGVDSTLKIQPAELGDSAVYLCASSRGLAEYNEQFFGPGTRLTVL.